Shown below are 27 T cell receptor beta chains from a single sample sequenced in a study of T cells after yellow fever vaccination. One entry per CDR3 protein, called by TCRdb with MiXCR from the 5' RACE reads. Of 500,000 to 700,000 distinct CDR3 sequences listed, roughly 21% are singletons. The sample in question was PBMCs, obtained 15 days after the yellow fever booster vaccination. These receptors originate from a man in his thirties or forties who received the YFV17D yellow fever vaccine.

V is TRBV6-1 and J is TRBJ1-1; unclear D gene. The CDR3 totals 13 residues. Germline V gene data show CDR1 as MNHNS and CDR2 as SASEGT. Trimming stripped 3 bases from V and 3 bases from J, with 8 bases between. As DNA, the CDR3 is TGTGCCAGCAGTGATTTTGGGGACACTGAAGCTTTCTTT. It codes for CASSDFGDTEAFF.

This clonotype has more than one count but fewer than ten. The chain combines TRBV19 with TRBJ2-1, with D maybe TRBD1 (5 bases). This CDR3 has 14 residues. The V gene lost 7 bases and the J gene lost 7 bases, with 17 bases spanning the gap. The germline V gene has CDR1 LNHDA and CDR2 SQIVND (reference sequence). CDR3 DNA sequence: TGTGCCAGTACCCAGGGTTCCCCTTGGAATGAGCAGTTCTTC. Amino acids: CASTQGSPWNEQFF.

V and J are TRBV24-1 and TRBJ2-1; D is unclear. The CDR3 runs to 15 residues. V lost 5 bases, J lost 4 bases, and 14 bases lay in between. Germline V gene sequence: CDR1 KGHDR, CDR2 SFDVKD. DNA of the CDR3: TGTGCCACCAGTGGTGGGGTGGCTTTATACAATGAGCAGTTCTTC. Its translation is CATSGGVALYNEQFF.

This clonotype was recorded a few times. V usage is TRBV12-3 or TRBV12-4 and J usage is TRBJ2-7; D is perhaps TRBD1 (5 bases). CDR3 length: 14 amino acids. Trimming left V 6 bases short and J 0 bases short, with 12 bases between. CDR3 protein: CASRDDSSSYEQYF. As DNA, the CDR3 is TGTGCCAGCAGGGATGACAGTAGCTCCTACGAGCAGTACTTC.

The chain is built from TRBV12-3 or TRBV12-4 and TRBJ1-1, with 8 bases aligning to TRBD1. V lost 6 bases and J lost 1; bases outside the gene matches: 4. The CDR3 runs to 14 residues. The CDR3 spells CASRNQGANTEAFF. The CDR3 region has the DNA TGTGCCAGCAGGAATCAGGGGGCGAACACTGAAGCTTTCTTT.

This chain joins TRBV20-1 and TRBJ2-5; D uncertain. This CDR3 contains 14 residues. V gave up 6 bases and J gave up 4 bases, with 18 bases separating them. Germline CDR1 DFQATT, CDR2 SNEGSKA (reference sequence). For the CDR3, the DNA is TGCAGTGCGAGGCCGGGCCCCTCAGGAGAGACCCAGTACTTC. Its translation: CSARPGPSGETQYF.

There are a few counts of this clonotype. This chain's CDR3 is CASSSEDREKLFF. In DNA, the CDR3 is TGTGCCAGCAGCTCTGAGGACAGGGAAAAACTGTTTTTT. V gene TRBV7-9 combines with J gene TRBJ1-4; 7 bases agree with TRBD1. V lost 4 bases to trimming and J lost 8 bases; unmatched junction nucleotides: 4. Germline assignment: CDR1 SEHNR and CDR2 FQNEAQ (reference sequence). The CDR3 is made up of 13 amino acids.

This clonotype was seen a handful of times. The J gene is TRBJ2-5, the V gene TRBV7-2; 7 nucleotides align to TRBD2. V lost 5 bases to trimming and J lost 3 bases; unmatched junction nucleotides: 6. Germline V CDR1 and CDR2: SGHTA, FQGNSA. The CDR3 length is 14 residues. CDR3 sequence: CASSPTLAEETQYF. The CDR3 DNA sequence: TGTGCCAGCAGCCCAACCCTAGCGGAAGAGACCCAGTACTTC.

This clonotype was picked up many times. One junction end does not reproduce the germline sequence, and a read error may be involved. The chain employs TRBV5-1 and TRBJ2-7; D gene unclear. This CDR3 is built from 13 residues. Germline-derived CDR1 and CDR2 are SGHRS and YFSETQ. This CDR3 reads CASSLGSPYEQYF. CDR3 in DNA: TGTGCCAGCAGTTTGGGGTCCCCCTACGAGCAGTACTTC.

The rearrangement joins TRBV18 to TRBJ2-7, with a weak D call TRBD2 (5 bases). The CDR3 loop spans 14 amino acids. V lost 2 bases and J lost 1, with 9 bases in between. The germline gives CDR1 KGHSH, CDR2 LQKENI. The CDR3 is CASSPRELSYEQYF. CDR3 sequence (DNA): TGTGCCAGCTCACCAAGGGAGTTGTCCTACGAGCAGTACTTC.

The rearrangement joins TRBV20-1 to TRBJ2-1; D gene uncertain. Trimming pared 1 base from V and 7 bases from J, leaving 5 bases between. CDR3 size: 11 residues. CDR1 is DFQATT, CDR2 SNEGSKA, per germline (reference sequence). The CDR3 sequence: CSARAPNEQFF. The CDR3 region has the DNA TGCAGTGCTAGAGCCCCTAATGAGCAGTTCTTC.

This clonotype was observed a handful of times. The chain has TRBV6-2 or TRBV6-3 and TRBJ1-5; 7 bases match TRBD1. The V and J ends lost 6 bases and 4 bases, in that order; junction bases with no gene match: 6. This CDR3 comprises 14 residues. Looked up from germline, CDR1 is MNHEY and CDR2 is SVGEGT. The CDR3 bases are TGTGCCAGCAGATTGGACAGGCCTAATCAGCCCCAGCATTTT. This codes for CASRLDRPNQPQHF.

The rearrangement links TRBV12-3 or TRBV12-4 to TRBJ2-1; D possibly matches TRBD1 or TRBD2 (5 bases each). The CDR3 loop spans 15 amino acids. Trimming removed 2 bases at V and 4 bases at J, with 12 bases between. In DNA, the CDR3 is TGTGCCAGCAGTTTAAGGGACCCTAGATACAATGAGCAGTTCTTC. It specifies CASSLRDPRYNEQFF.

The chain uses TRBV29-1 and TRBJ2-1, with D maybe TRBD1 (5 bases). CDR3 length: 15 amino acids. V shed 2 bases and J shed 4 bases, with 15 bases lying between them. The germline CDR1 and CDR2 sequences are SQVTM and ANQGSEA. The CDR3 is CSVESGRGLYNEQFF. DNA for the CDR3: TGCAGCGTTGAATCGGGTAGGGGCCTATACAATGAGCAGTTCTTC.

This clonotype was detected a few times. V is TRBV20-1 and J is TRBJ1-1; a weak D match, TRBD1 (5 bases). The CDR3 runs 12 residues. Trimming took 7 bases from V and 6 from J, leaving 15 bases between them. The germline gives CDR1 DFQATT, CDR2 SNEGSKA (reference sequence). The CDR3 protein is CSVPWGDAEAFF. The CDR3, as DNA: TGCAGTGTCCCCTGGGGGGATGCTGAAGCTTTCTTT.

This sequence joins TRBV7-9 and TRBJ1-2, with D unresolved. The V end lost 1 base, the J end lost 9 bases, and 18 bases lay between the germline ends. CDR3 length: 15 residues. Germline V lookup: CDR1 SEHNR, CDR2 FQNEAQ (reference sequence). Here the CDR3 reads CASSLVVDGSFSYTF. CDR3 bases: TGTGCCAGCAGCTTAGTTGTGGACGGATCCTTCAGCTACACCTTC.

This clonotype has just a few counts. J is TRBJ2-7 and V is TRBV12-3 or TRBV12-4, with a possible D match to TRBD1 (6 bases). V was trimmed by 7 bases and J by 7 bases, leaving 14 bases between them. The CDR3 is made up of 12 amino acids. The chain's CDR3 is CASTNTGREQYF. The CDR3 DNA sequence: TGTGCCAGCACTAATACAGGGCGGGAGCAGTACTTC.

J is TRBJ2-5 and V is TRBV11-1; maybe TRBD1 (6 bases). The CDR3 covers 18 residues. Germline assignment: CDR1 SGHAT and CDR2 FQDESV (reference sequence). V shed 0 bases and J shed 5 bases, with 22 bases lying between them. The CDR3 protein is CASSLAGTFGRLGETQYF. In DNA form, the CDR3 reads TGTGCCAGCAGCTTAGCGGGGACATTTGGGCGACTGGGTGAGACCCAGTACTTC.

J is TRBJ2-7 and V is TRBV30; D may be TRBD1 or TRBD2 (5 bases each). This CDR3 comprises 13 residues. The germline gives CDR1 GTSNPN, CDR2 SVGIG (reference sequence). Trimming cost V 0 bases and J 6 bases, with 12 bases left between them. The CDR3 sequence is CAWSVRGSVEQYF. For the CDR3, the DNA is TGTGCCTGGAGTGTACGGGGCTCGGTCGAGCAGTACTTC.

V gene TRBV7-8 combines with J gene TRBJ2-7; TRBD2 agrees at 10 bases. This CDR3 is 14 amino acids long. CDR1 is SGHVS and CDR2 is FQNEAQ in the germline V gene. The V and J ends lost 8 bases and 3 bases, in that order; junction bases with no gene match: 7. As DNA, the CDR3 is TGTGCCAGCGAACAGGCTAGCGGGAGCTACGAGCAGTACTTC. Amino acids: CASEQASGSYEQYF.

This clonotype has only a few counts. This rearrangement joins TRBV9 to TRBJ1-6, with D maybe TRBD1 (6 bases). The CDR3 sequence is 14 residues long. Per the germline V gene, CDR1 is SGDLS and CDR2 is YYNGEE. The V end was cut by 0 bases, the J end by 9 bases, with 10 bases between. The CDR3 reads CASSVAGEISPLHF. The DNA for the CDR3 is TGTGCCAGCAGCGTAGCAGGGGAAATTTCACCCCTCCACTTT.

V and J are TRBV4-2 and TRBJ2-7, with a possible D match to TRBD1 (5 bases). Deletions cut 0 bases from V and 6 bases from J, with 15 bases between. Germline CDR1 is LGHNA and CDR2 is YNFKEQ. The CDR3 length is 15 residues. In DNA, the CDR3 is TGTGCCAGCAGCCAAGAGGACCTACAGGCGCGCGAGCAGTACTTC. Translated, it gives CASSQEDLQAREQYF.

V and J are TRBV28 and TRBJ2-2; D is unresolved. Germline V CDR1 and CDR2: MDHEN, SYDVKM. The V end lost 7 bases, the J end lost 0 bases, and 6 bases lay between the germline ends. This CDR3 contains 13 residues. CDR3 coding DNA: TGTGCCAGCAAACAAACGAACACCGGGGAGCTGTTTTTT. This encodes CASKQTNTGELFF.

This clonotype has more than one count but fewer than ten. The rearrangement uses TRBV20-1 and TRBJ2-1, with D possibly being TRBD2 (6 bases). Per germline, CDR1 DFQATT and CDR2 SNEGSKA (reference sequence). Trimming took 6 bases from V and 9 from J, leaving 15 bases between them. The CDR3 spans 12 residues. In DNA form, the CDR3 reads TGCAGTGCCCCTGAGACGGGAGCTGAGCAGTTCTTC. As protein: CSAPETGAEQFF.

This clonotype was seen a handful of times. This chain joins TRBV5-8 and TRBJ2-7; 10 nucleotides match TRBD2. The CDR3 consists of 15 residues. Per germline, CDR1 SGHTS and CDR2 YDEGEE. The ends lost 7 bases at V and 2 bases at J; junction bases unmatched: 9. CDR3 residues: CASPASGSVPYEQYF. As DNA, the CDR3 is TGTGCCAGCCCGGCTAGCGGGAGTGTACCCTACGAGCAGTACTTC.

The rearrangement joins TRBV9 to TRBJ2-1; D gene ambiguous. Germline-derived CDR1 and CDR2 are SGDLS and YYNGEE. The CDR3 loop spans 13 amino acids. Trimming took 0 bases from V and 6 from J, leaving 7 bases between them. The CDR3 is CASSVVMGNEQFF. As DNA, the CDR3 is TGTGCCAGCAGCGTAGTAATGGGCAATGAGCAGTTCTTC.

DNA for the CDR3: TGTGCCATCAGTGAACCCGGACTAGCGGGAGGGCTTAGCACAGATACGCAGTATTTT. This encodes CAISEPGLAGGLSTDTQYF. This rearrangement joins TRBV10-3 to TRBJ2-3; TRBD2 agrees at 15 bases. Germline CDR1 is ENHRY and CDR2 is SYGVKD. The CDR3 sequence is 19 residues long. Unmatched junction bases numbered 7, after V lost 3 bases and J lost 0 bases.